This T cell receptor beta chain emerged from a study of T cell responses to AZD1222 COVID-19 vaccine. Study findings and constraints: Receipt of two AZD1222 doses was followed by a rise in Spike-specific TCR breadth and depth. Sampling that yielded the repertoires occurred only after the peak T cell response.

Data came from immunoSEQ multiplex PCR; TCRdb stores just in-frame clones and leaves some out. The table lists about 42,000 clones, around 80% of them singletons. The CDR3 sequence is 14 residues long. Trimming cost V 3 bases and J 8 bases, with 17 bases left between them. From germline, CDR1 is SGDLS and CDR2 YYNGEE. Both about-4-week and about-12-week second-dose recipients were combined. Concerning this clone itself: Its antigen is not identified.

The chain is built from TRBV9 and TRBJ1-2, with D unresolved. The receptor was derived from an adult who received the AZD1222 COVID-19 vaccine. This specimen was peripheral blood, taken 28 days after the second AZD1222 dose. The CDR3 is CASSGGRGQEGYTF. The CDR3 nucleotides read TGTGCCAGCAGCGGAGGGCGAGGGCAAGAGGGCTACACCTTC.